This T cell receptor (beta chain) was identified during a study of technical replicates of blood from a few donors (dated by TCRdb to about 2017). Libraries were built with the immunoSEQ multiplex PCR assay. Sourced from immuneACCESS, this table was stored by TCRdb with only in-frame sequences that have V and J called. A share of the clones is absent; for the studies checked, an unresolved V gene accounts for under half, and the remainder has no known explanation. In all, the sample holds over 75,000 clones, and 95% to 98% of those were seen once. Jointly, the top ten make up around 0.31% of the sample. Details on this clone: Its antigen is not yet known. No base quality values were provided; no much bigger clone lies one nucleotide off.

From the germline V gene, CDR1 is SGDLS and CDR2 is YYNGEE. The CDR3, cysteine through phenylalanine, is 13 amino acids long. CDR3 DNA only is kept here, 39 bases in frame from base 1. Trimming takes 3 bases from V and 0 bases from J, and the germline ends sit 7 bases apart. The chain employs TRBV9 and TRBJ2-7, with the D gene uncertain. The sequence was obtained from a human donor in good health. Sequencing was carried out using T cells isolated from PBMCs. Read as DNA, the sequence is TGTGCCAGCAGCGGCGGATCCTCCTACGAGCAGTACTTC. This yields the protein CASSGGSSYEQYF.